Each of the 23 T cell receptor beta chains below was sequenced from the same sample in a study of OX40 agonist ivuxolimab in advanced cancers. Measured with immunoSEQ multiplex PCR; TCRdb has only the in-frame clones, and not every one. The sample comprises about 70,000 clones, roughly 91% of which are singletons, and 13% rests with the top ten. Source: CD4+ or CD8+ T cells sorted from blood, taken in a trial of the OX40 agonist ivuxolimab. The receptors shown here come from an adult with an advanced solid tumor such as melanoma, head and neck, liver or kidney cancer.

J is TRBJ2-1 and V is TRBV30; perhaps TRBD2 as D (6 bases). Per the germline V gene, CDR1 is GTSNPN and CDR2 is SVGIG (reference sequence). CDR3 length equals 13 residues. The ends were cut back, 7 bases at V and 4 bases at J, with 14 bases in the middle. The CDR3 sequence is CASHGGRYNEQFF. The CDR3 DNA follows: TGTGCCTCCCACGGAGGGAGGTACAATGAGCAGTTCTTC.

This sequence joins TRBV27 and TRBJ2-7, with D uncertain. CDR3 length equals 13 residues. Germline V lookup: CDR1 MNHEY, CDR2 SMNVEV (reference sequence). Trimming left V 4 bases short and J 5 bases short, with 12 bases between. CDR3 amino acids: CASSSRSRNEQYF. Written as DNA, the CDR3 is TGTGCCAGCAGTTCAAGATCGAGGAACGAGCAGTACTTC.

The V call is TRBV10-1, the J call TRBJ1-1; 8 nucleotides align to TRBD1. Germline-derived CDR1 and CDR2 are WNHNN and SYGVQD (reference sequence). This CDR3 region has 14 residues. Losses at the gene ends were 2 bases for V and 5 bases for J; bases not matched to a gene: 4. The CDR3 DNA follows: TGCGCCAGCAGTGAGACACAGGGGGTTACTGAAGCTTTCTTT. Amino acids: CASSETQGVTEAFF.

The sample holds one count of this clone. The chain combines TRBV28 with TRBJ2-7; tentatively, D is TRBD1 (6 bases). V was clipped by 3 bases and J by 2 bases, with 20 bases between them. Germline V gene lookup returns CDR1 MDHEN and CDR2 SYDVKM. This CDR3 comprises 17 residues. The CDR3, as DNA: TGTGCCAGCAGTTTGGCCCTCGGAGACAGGAGTCCCTACGAGCAGTACTTC. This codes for CASSLALGDRSPYEQYF.

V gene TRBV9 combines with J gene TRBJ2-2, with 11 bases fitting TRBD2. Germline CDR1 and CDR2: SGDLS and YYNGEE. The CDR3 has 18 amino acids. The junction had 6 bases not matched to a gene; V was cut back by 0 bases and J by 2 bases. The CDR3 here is CASSVGIAGGPNTGELFF. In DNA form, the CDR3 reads TGTGCCAGCAGCGTAGGTATAGCGGGAGGGCCTAACACCGGGGAGCTGTTTTTT.

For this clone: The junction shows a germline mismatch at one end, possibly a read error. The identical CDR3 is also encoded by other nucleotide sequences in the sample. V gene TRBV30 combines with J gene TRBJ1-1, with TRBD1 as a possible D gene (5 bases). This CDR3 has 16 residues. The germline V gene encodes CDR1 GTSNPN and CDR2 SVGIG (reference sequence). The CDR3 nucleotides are TGTGCCTGGAGTCCTCTTTTCGGGGCTATGAACACTGAAGCTTTTTTT. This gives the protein CAWSPLFGAMNTEAFF.

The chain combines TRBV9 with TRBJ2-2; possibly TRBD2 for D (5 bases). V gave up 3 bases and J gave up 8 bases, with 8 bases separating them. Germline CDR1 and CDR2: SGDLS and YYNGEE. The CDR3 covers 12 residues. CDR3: CASSASQGELFF. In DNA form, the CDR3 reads TGTGCCAGCAGCGCTAGCCAGGGGGAGCTGTTTTTT.

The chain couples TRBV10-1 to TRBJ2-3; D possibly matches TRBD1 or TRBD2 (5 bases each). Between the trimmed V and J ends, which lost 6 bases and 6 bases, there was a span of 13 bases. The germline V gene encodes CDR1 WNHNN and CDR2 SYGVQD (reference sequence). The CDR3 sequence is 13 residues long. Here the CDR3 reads CASRGRDEDTQYF. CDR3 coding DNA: TGCGCCAGCAGGGGACGGGACGAGGATACGCAGTATTTT.

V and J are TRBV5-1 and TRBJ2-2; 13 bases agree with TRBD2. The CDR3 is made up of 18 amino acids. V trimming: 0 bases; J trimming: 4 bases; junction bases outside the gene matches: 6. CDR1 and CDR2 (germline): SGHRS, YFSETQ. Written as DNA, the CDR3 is TGCGCCAGCAGCTTGGCACTAGCGGGAGGGCCGGGCACCGGGGAGCTGTTTTTT. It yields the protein CASSLALAGGPGTGELFF.

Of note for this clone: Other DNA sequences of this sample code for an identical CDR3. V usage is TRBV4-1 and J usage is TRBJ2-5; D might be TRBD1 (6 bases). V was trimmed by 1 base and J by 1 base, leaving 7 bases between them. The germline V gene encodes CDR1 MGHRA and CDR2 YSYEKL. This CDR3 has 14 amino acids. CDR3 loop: CASSQGGPQETQYF. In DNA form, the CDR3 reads TGCGCCAGCAGCCAAGGGGGGCCCCAAGAGACCCAGTACTTC.

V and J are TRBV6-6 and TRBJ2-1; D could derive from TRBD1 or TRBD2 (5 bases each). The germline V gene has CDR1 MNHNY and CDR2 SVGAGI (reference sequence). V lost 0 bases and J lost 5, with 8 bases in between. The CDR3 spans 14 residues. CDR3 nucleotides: TGTGCCAGCAGTTACTCCGGGACGGACAATGAGCAGTTCTTC. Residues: CASSYSGTDNEQFF.

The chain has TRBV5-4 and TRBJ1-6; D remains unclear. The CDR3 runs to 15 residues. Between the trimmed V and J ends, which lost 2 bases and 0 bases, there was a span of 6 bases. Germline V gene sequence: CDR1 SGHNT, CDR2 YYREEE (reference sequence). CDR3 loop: CASSFWGSYNSPLHF. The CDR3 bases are TGTGCCAGCAGCTTCTGGGGCTCCTATAATTCACCCCTCCACTTT.

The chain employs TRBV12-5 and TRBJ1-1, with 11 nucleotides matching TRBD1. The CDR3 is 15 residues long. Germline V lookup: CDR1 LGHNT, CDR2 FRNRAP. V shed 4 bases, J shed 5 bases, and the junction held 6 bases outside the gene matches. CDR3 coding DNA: TGTGCTAGTGGTTCGACCGGGACAGGGGGTACTGAAGCTTTCTTT. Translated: CASGSTGTGGTEAFF.

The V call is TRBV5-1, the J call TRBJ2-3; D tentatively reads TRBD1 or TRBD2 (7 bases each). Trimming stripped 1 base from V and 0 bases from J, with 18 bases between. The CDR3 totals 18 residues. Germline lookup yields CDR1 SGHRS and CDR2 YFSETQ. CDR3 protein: CASSLRQGLAESTDTQYF. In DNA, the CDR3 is TGCGCCAGCAGCTTGAGACAGGGTCTAGCGGAAAGCACAGATACGCAGTATTTT. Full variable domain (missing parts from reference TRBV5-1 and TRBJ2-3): KAGVTQTPRYLIKTRGQQVTLSCSPISGHRSVSWYQQTPGQGLQFLFEYFSETQRNKGNFPGRFSGRQFSNSRSEMNVSTLELGDSALYLCASSLRQGLAESTDTQYFGPGTRLTVL.

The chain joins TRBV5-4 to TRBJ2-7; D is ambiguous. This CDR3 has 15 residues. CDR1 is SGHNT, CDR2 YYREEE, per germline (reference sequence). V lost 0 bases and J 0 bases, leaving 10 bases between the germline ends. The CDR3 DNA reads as TGTGCCAGCAGCTTGGCTGTATCCCTCTCCTACGAGCAGTACTTC. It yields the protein CASSLAVSLSYEQYF. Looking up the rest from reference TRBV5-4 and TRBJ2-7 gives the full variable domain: ETGVTQSPTHLIKTRGQQVTLRCSSQSGHNTVSWYQQALGQGPQFIFQYYREEENGRGNFPPRFSGLQFPNYSSELNVNALELDDSALYLCASSLAVSLSYEQYFGPGTRLTVT.

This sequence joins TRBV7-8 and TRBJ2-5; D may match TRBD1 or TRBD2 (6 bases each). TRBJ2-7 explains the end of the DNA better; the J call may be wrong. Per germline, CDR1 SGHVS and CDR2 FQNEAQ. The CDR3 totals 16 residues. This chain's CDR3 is CASSRETGTTSYEQYF. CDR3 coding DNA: TGTGCCAGCAGCCGGGAGACCGGGACAACATCCTACGAGCAGTACTTC.

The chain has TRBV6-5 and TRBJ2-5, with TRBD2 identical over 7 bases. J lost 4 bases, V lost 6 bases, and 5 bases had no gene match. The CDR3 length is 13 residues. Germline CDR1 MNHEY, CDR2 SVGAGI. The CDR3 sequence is CASRVLASETQYF. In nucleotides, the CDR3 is TGTGCCAGCAGAGTACTAGCGTCAGAGACCCAGTACTTC.

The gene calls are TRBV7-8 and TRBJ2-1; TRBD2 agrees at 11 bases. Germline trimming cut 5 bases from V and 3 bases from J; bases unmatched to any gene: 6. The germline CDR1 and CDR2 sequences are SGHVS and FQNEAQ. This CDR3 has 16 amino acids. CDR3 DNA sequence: TGTGCCAGCAGCCTGGGGACTAGCGGATACTACAATGAGCAGTTCTTC. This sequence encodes CASSLGTSGYYNEQFF.

DNA of the CDR3: TGTGCCAGTAGCACGGGACACACCTACGAGCAGTACTTC. The encoded protein is CASSTGHTYEQYF. This sequence joins TRBV19 and TRBJ2-7; the D gene is possibly TRBD1 (6 bases). V gave up 6 bases and J gave up 2 bases, with 11 bases separating them. CDR1 and CDR2 from the germline V gene are LNHDA and SQIVND (reference sequence). The CDR3 loop spans 13 amino acids. Full variable domain (remainder filled in from reference TRBV19 and TRBJ2-7): DGGITQSPKYLFRKEGQNVTLSCEQNLNHDAMYWYRQDPGQGLRLIYYSQIVNDFQKGDIAEGYSVSREKKESFPLTVTSAQKNPTAFYLCASSTGHTYEQYFGPGTRLTVT.

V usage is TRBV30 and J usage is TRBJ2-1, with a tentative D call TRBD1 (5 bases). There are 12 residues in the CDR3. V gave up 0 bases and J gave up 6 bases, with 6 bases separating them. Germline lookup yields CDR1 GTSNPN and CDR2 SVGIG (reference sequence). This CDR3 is CAWSVQGNEQFF. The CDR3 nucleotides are TGTGCCTGGAGTGTCCAGGGCAATGAGCAGTTCTTC.

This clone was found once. The CDR3 reads CASSLFGTGPYEQYF. The CDR3 region has the DNA TGTGCCAGCAGCTTGTTTGGGACAGGACCCTACGAGCAGTACTTC. The V gene is TRBV7-9, the J gene TRBJ2-7, with 8 bases fitting TRBD1. Germline assignment: CDR1 SEHNR and CDR2 FQNEAQ (reference sequence). The CDR3 length is 15 residues. V shed 3 bases, J shed 2 bases, and the junction held 6 bases outside the gene matches.

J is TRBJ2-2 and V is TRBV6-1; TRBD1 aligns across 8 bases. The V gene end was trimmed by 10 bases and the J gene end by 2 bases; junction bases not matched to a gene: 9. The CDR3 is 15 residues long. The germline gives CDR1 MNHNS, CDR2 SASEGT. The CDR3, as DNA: TGTGCCATCCCGAGACAGGGGACAAACACCGGGGAGCTGTTTTTT. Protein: CAIPRQGTNTGELFF.

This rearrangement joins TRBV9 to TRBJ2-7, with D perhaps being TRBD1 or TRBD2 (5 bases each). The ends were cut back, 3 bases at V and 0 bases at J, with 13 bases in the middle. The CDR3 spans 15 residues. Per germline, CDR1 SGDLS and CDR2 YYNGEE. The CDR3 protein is CASSARDGHSYEQYF. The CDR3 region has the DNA TGTGCCAGCAGCGCCCGGGACGGACACTCCTACGAGCAGTACTTC.